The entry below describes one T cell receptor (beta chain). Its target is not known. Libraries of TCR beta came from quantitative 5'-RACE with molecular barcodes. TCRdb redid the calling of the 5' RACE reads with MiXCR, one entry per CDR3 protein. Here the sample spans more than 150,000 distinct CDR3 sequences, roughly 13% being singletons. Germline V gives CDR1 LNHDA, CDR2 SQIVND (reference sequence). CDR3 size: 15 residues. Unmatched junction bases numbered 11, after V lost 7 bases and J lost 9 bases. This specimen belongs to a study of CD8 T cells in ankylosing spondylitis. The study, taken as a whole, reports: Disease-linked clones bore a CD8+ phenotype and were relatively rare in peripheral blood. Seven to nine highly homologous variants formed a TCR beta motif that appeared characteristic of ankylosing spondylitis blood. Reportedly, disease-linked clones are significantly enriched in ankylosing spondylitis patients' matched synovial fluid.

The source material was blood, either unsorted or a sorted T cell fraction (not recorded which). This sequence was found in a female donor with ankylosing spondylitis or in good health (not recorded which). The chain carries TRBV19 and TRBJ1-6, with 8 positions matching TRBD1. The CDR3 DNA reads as TGTGCCAGTAAGACAGGGGACATGTGGACTTCACCCCTCCACTTT. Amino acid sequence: CASKTGDMWTSPLHF.